This is a list of T cell receptor beta chains from one sample in a study of blood T cell repertoires in COVID-19. Data came from immunoSEQ multiplex PCR; TCRdb stores just in-frame clones and leaves some out. The sample contains some 290,000 clones, 90% of which appear only once. The specimen sequenced was peripheral blood. The receptors shown here come from a woman in her 40s with COVID-19, enrolled during active disease. Both conserved end residues are part of each CDR3. Each record gives: J gene, D gene, V gene, clone size, CDR3 protein, CDR3 DNA. The D gene is left open where the match is weak. Clone size is not always given. Where it is, it says once, few, many or a class for expanded clones.

TRBJ1-1	NA	TRBV7-6	NA	CASSGQPSNTEAFF	TGTGCCAGCAGCGGACAGCCATCGAACACTGAAGCTTTCTTT
TRBJ2-1	TRBD1	TRBV24-1	NA	CATSGRQGLMGEQFF	TGTGCCACCAGTGGAAGACAGGGCTTGATGGGGGAGCAGTTCTTC
TRBJ1-2	TRBD1	TRBV6-6	NA	CASSGTVSSGYTF	TGTGCCAGTTCCGGGACAGTCTCGTCTGGCTACACCTTC
TRBJ2-7	NA	TRBV27	once	CASSFYLTGPYEQYF	TGTGCCAGCAGTTTTTACCTGACAGGACCGTACGAGCAGTACTTC
TRBJ1-1	NA	TRBV28	NA	CATTPFSTSTEAFF	TGTGCCACCACCCCCTTTTCGACAAGCACTGAAGCTTTCTTT
TRBJ1-1	NA	TRBV27	NA	CASGQGRNTEAFF	TGTGCCAGCGGTCAGGGGAGGAACACTGAAGCTTTCTTT
TRBJ2-3	TRBD2	TRBV6-2/TRBV6-3	NA	CASSGLAGDNGVAQYF	TGTGCCAGCAGTGGACTAGCGGGAGACAACGGGGTGGCGCAGTATTTT
TRBJ1-2	NA	TRBV7-8	NA	CASSLGGVNYGYTF	TGTGCCAGCAGCTTAGGCGGAGTTAACTATGGCTACACCTTC
TRBJ1-2	NA	TRBV6-5	NA	CASSSLQGYGYTF	TGTGCCAGCAGTTCGCTACAGGGTTACGGCTACACCTTC
TRBJ2-2	NA	TRBV30	NA	CAWSVLGRGSGELFF	TGTGCCTGGAGTGTACTGGGCAGGGGTTCCGGGGAGCTGTTTTTT
TRBJ1-1	TRBD1	TRBV27	NA	CASSWGQGRTEAFF	TGTGCCAGCAGTTGGGGACAGGGGAGAACTGAAGCTTTCTTT
TRBJ1-2	NA	TRBV4-3	NA	CASSPSGRGGYTF	TGCGCCAGCAGCCCGTCTGGCCGCGGTGGCTACACCTTC
TRBJ2-2	NA	TRBV27	once	CASRDWMANTGELFF	TGTGCCAGCCGCGACTGGATGGCGAACACCGGGGAGCTGTTTTTT
TRBJ2-2	TRBD1	TRBV7-2	NA	CASSLEPTGGLGELFF	TGTGCCAGCAGCTTGGAACCGACAGGGGGCCTCGGGGAGCTGTTTTTT
TRBJ2-7	TRBD1	TRBV9	NA	CASSVDPGQGVHEQYF	TGTGCCAGCAGCGTAGACCCGGGACAGGGGGTCCACGAGCAGTACTTC
TRBJ2-1	TRBD2	TRBV18	NA	CASSPGLAGLGNNEQFF	TGTGCCAGCTCACCAGGACTAGCGGGGTTGGGAAACAATGAGCAGTTCTTC
TRBJ1-2	NA	TRBV19	NA	CASSVSTGGYTF	TGTGCCAGTAGTGTGAGCACGGGTGGCTACACCTTC
TRBJ2-2	NA	TRBV6-5	NA	CASSYGRAGELFF	TGTGCCAGCAGTTACGGGAGAGCCGGGGAGCTGTTTTTT
TRBJ2-2	TRBD2	TRBV2	once	CASSDIILAGEAGELFF	TGTGCCAGCAGTGATATTATCCTAGCGGGAGAGGCGGGGGAGCTGTTTTTT
TRBJ1-2	NA	TRBV29-1	NA	CSVGLALGEGYTF	TGCAGCGTTGGGCTGGCTCTGGGCGAAGGCTACACCTTC
TRBJ1-4	NA	TRBV14	NA	CASSQIGRVNEKLFF	TGTGCCAGCAGCCAAATCGGGAGGGTGAATGAAAAACTGTTTTTT
TRBJ1-2	NA	TRBV6-4	once	CASRLQAGGYGYTF	TGTGCCAGCAGGCTACAAGCGGGCGGCTATGGCTACACCTTC
TRBJ1-6	TRBD1	TRBV24-1	NA	CATSDSRTGYNSPLHF	TGTGCCACCAGTGATTCCCGGACAGGCTATAATTCACCCCTCCACTTT
TRBJ2-1	TRBD2	TRBV2	NA	CASSQRGLAGDYNEQFF	TGTGCCAGCAGTCAGAGGGGACTAGCGGGAGATTACAATGAGCAGTTCTTC
TRBJ2-3	TRBD2	TRBV29-1	NA	CSVEMGGIVTQYF	TGCAGCGTTGAAATGGGGGGGATTGTAACGCAGTATTTT
TRBJ1-2	TRBD1	TRBV28	NA	CASSSPAGTGLSGYTF	TGTGCCAGCAGTTCTCCCGCCGGGACAGGGTTAAGTGGCTACACCTTC
TRBJ2-7	TRBD2	TRBV5-1	NA	CASSLNSRLGGLDEQYF	TGCGCCAGCAGCTTGAATTCTCGTCTCGGGGGACTAGACGAGCAGTACTTC
TRBJ1-1	TRBD1	TRBV28	NA	CASSLPGTDTNTEAFF	TGTGCCAGCAGTCTACCCGGGACAGATACAAACACTGAAGCTTTCTTT
TRBJ2-1	TRBD2	TRBV7-9	NA	CASSRGLAGVNEQFF	TGTGCCAGCAGCCGAGGACTAGCGGGGGTTAATGAGCAGTTCTTC
TRBJ1-3	NA	TRBV20-1	NA	CSASIGGLGGNTIYF	TGCAGTGCCAGTATCGGGGGGCTTGGGGGAAACACCATATATTTT
TRBJ1-2	TRBD1	TRBV6-5	NA	CASSSPGQGRSGYTF	TGTGCCAGCAGTTCACCGGGACAGGGGAGATCTGGCTACACCTTC
TRBJ1-5	NA	TRBV19	NA	CASSIVLQEKDQPQHF	TGTGCCAGTAGTATAGTGCTACAGGAGAAAGATCAGCCCCAGCATTTT
TRBJ2-3	TRBD2	TRBV24-1	NA	CATSGVAGDTQYF	TGTGCCACTAGTGGAGTAGCGGGAGATACGCAGTATTTT
TRBJ1-1	NA	TRBV7-9	NA	CASSFSTEAFF	TGTGCCAGCAGCTTTAGCACTGAAGCTTTCTTT
TRBJ1-1	NA	TRBV6-2/TRBV6-3	NA	CASSYIPGYKAFF	TGTGCCAGCAGTTACATCCCAGGTTATAAAGCTTTCTTT
TRBJ1-4	NA	TRBV7-9	NA	CASSQDRGTNEKLFF	TGTGCCAGCAGTCAGGACCGCGGGACTAATGAAAAACTGTTTTTT
TRBJ2-3	TRBD2	TRBV28	NA	CASRLLAGGLTDTQYF	TGTGCCAGCAGATTACTAGCGGGAGGACTCACAGATACGCAGTATTTT
TRBJ1-5	NA	TRBV6-2/TRBV6-3	NA	CASSYWGGSPRGISPQHF	TGTGCCAGCAGTTATTGGGGCGGATCCCCCCGCGGAATATCGCCCCAGCATTTT
TRBJ1-2	NA	TRBV6-5	NA	CASSRTVANYGYTF	TGTGCCAGCAGTCGGACAGTTGCTAACTATGGCTACACCTTC
TRBJ2-5	TRBD2	TRBV5-1	NA	CASRVGSSGTTQETQYF	TGCGCCAGCAGGGTGGGGAGCTCCGGGACTACCCAAGAGACCCAGTACTTC
TRBJ1-4	NA	TRBV3-1/TRBV3-2	NA	CASSHRRGNEKLFF	TGTGCCAGCAGCCATCGCCGGGGTAATGAAAAACTGTTTTTT
TRBJ1-3	NA	TRBV6-6	NA	CASSYEQSSGNTIYF	TGTGCCAGCAGTTACGAACAAAGCTCTGGAAACACCATATATTTT
TRBJ2-7	NA	TRBV28	NA	CASSSRGTIYEQYF	TGTGCCAGCAGTAGTCGTGGGACAATCTACGAGCAGTACTTC
TRBJ2-2	NA	TRBV9	NA	CASVGWTGELFF	TGTGCCAGCGTCGGTTGGACCGGGGAGCTGTTTTTT
TRBJ1-5	NA	TRBV7-2	NA	CASSLSDFQPQHF	TGTGCCAGCAGCTTATCTGACTTTCAGCCCCAGCATTTT
TRBJ1-2	NA	TRBV4-3	NA	CASSQGLGLAVGYTF	TGCGCCAGCAGCCAAGGACTGGGACTGGCGGTCGGCTACACCTTC
TRBJ2-5	TRBD1	TRBV6-6	once	CASSSSLRGLLETQYF	TGTGCCAGCAGTTCCTCCCTAAGGGGGCTTTTGGAGACCCAGTACTTC
TRBJ1-5	TRBD1	TRBV4-3	NA	CASSQDGDRGQPQHF	TGCGCCAGCAGCCAAGATGGGGACAGGGGCCAGCCCCAGCATTTT
TRBJ2-5	TRBD1	TRBV6-5	once	CASSLQGADQETQYF	TGTGCCAGCAGTTTACAGGGGGCCGACCAAGAGACCCAGTACTTC
TRBJ2-2	NA	TRBV24-1	NA	CATSEGGTGELFF	TGTGCCACCAGTGAGGGGGGAACCGGGGAGCTGTTTTTT
TRBJ2-6	TRBD1	TRBV29-1	NA	CSARQGAANVLTF	TGCAGCGCCCGACAGGGGGCAGCCAACGTCCTGACTTTC
TRBJ1-1	NA	TRBV6-5	NA	CASSRTRGSEAFF	TGTGCCAGCAGCAGGACCAGGGGATCTGAAGCTTTCTTT